This entry features one TCR beta chain sequence. The data originate from a study of blood T cell repertoires in COVID-19. Donors were grouped by their self-reported clinical history. Some clones are missing from TCRdb's copy, which holds only in-frame ones; the method was immunoSEQ multiplex PCR. The sample contains more than 150,000 clones, around 90% of which appear only once. This TCR was sampled from a woman in her 30s who had recovered from COVID-19. The sample comprised PBMCs or T cells enriched from blood (not recorded which).

The CDR3 region is CAWSVWEANYGYTF. CDR3 nucleotide sequence: TGTGCCTGGAGTGTATGGGAGGCCAACTATGGCTACACCTTC. The chain links TRBV30 to TRBJ1-2; D is unresolved. The germline CDR1 and CDR2 sequences are GTSNPN and SVGIG (reference sequence). The CDR3 runs 14 residues. V lost 0 bases to trimming and J lost 2 bases, with 10 bases between them.